The rows below give T cell receptor beta chains drawn from one sample of a study of shared clonotypes between healthy human individuals. The repertoire was sequenced with immunoSEQ multiplex PCR; TCRdb's copy has only in-frame clones and lacks some. The sample lists 2 million to 2.5 million clones, around 92% occurring once. Sequenced material: naive CD4+ T cells from PBMCs. These TCRs come from a man aged 18 to 35 in good health. Some clones in this sample may be carry-over from other donors' samples. CDR3s include the opening cysteine and the closing phenylalanine or tryptophan. The order of the fields is J gene, V gene, CDR3 length, D gene, CDR3 protein. D genes are given only for firm matches.

j_call: TRBJ2-3; v_call: TRBV2; cdr3_length: 14; d_call: .; cdr3_aa: CASSVGGRTDTQYF
j_call: TRBJ1-1; v_call: TRBV10-3; cdr3_length: 17; d_call: .; cdr3_aa: CAISEMGKKPMNTEAFF
j_call: TRBJ1-2; v_call: TRBV28; cdr3_length: 13; d_call: .; cdr3_aa: CASSSLSPYGYTF
j_call: TRBJ1-2; v_call: TRBV6-4; cdr3_length: 14; d_call: TRBD1; cdr3_aa: CASSAGQGGYGYTF
j_call: TRBJ2-2; v_call: TRBV7-6; cdr3_length: 15; d_call: .; cdr3_aa: CASSPRQAGPGELFF
j_call: TRBJ1-5; v_call: TRBV5-8; cdr3_length: 17; d_call: .; cdr3_aa: CASSLVRRVGSNQPQHF
j_call: TRBJ2-1; v_call: TRBV5-1; cdr3_length: 18; d_call: TRBD2; cdr3_aa: CASSYGTSGIVVYNEQFF
j_call: TRBJ2-7; v_call: TRBV5-4; cdr3_length: 16; d_call: TRBD2; cdr3_aa: CASTTTGGEPPYEQYF
j_call: TRBJ1-1; v_call: TRBV9; cdr3_length: 14; d_call: TRBD1; cdr3_aa: CASSLSGQGQEAFF
j_call: TRBJ2-4; v_call: TRBV5-6; cdr3_length: 15; d_call: .; cdr3_aa: CASSLNYGTGGIQYF
j_call: TRBJ1-3; v_call: TRBV28; cdr3_length: 15; d_call: TRBD1; cdr3_aa: CATTPGGYSGNTIYF
j_call: TRBJ2-3; v_call: TRBV29-1; cdr3_length: 14; d_call: TRBD2; cdr3_aa: CSVGLAGITDTQYF
j_call: TRBJ2-7; v_call: TRBV7-2; cdr3_length: 15; d_call: .; cdr3_aa: CASSLALGGSYEQYF
j_call: TRBJ1-1; v_call: TRBV25-1; cdr3_length: 15; d_call: .; cdr3_aa: CASSDFTGLVAEAFF
j_call: TRBJ2-7; v_call: TRBV27; cdr3_length: 12; d_call: .; cdr3_aa: CASGGWDNEQYF
j_call: TRBJ1-5; v_call: TRBV10-3; cdr3_length: 13; d_call: .; cdr3_aa: CAISWDSNQPQHF
j_call: TRBJ2-2; v_call: TRBV27; cdr3_length: 11; d_call: .; cdr3_aa: CASSEFGELFF
j_call: TRBJ1-5; v_call: TRBV19; cdr3_length: 13; d_call: .; cdr3_aa: CASSEGGNQPQHF
j_call: TRBJ1-2; v_call: TRBV10-2; cdr3_length: 14; d_call: .; cdr3_aa: CASSEGPSDYGYTF
j_call: TRBJ2-2; v_call: TRBV20-1; cdr3_length: 11; d_call: .; cdr3_aa: CSPKRPGELFF
j_call: TRBJ2-1; v_call: TRBV5-5; cdr3_length: 16; d_call: TRBD1; cdr3_aa: CASSYLAGTEYNEQFF
j_call: TRBJ1-1; v_call: TRBV6-1; cdr3_length: 13; d_call: TRBD1; cdr3_aa: CAARTGALTEAFF
j_call: TRBJ2-1; v_call: TRBV5-4; cdr3_length: 14; d_call: .; cdr3_aa: CASRAFFLNNEQFF
j_call: TRBJ1-1; v_call: TRBV5-1; cdr3_length: 17; d_call: .; cdr3_aa: CASSLGDDRNMNTEAFF
j_call: TRBJ2-1; v_call: TRBV21-1; cdr3_length: 16; d_call: .; cdr3_aa: CASSKGEGSDYNEQFF
j_call: TRBJ1-2; v_call: TRBV5-6; cdr3_length: 12; d_call: .; cdr3_aa: CASSLTRVGYTF
j_call: TRBJ1-1; v_call: TRBV28; cdr3_length: 15; d_call: .; cdr3_aa: CASSFRQGSDTEAFF